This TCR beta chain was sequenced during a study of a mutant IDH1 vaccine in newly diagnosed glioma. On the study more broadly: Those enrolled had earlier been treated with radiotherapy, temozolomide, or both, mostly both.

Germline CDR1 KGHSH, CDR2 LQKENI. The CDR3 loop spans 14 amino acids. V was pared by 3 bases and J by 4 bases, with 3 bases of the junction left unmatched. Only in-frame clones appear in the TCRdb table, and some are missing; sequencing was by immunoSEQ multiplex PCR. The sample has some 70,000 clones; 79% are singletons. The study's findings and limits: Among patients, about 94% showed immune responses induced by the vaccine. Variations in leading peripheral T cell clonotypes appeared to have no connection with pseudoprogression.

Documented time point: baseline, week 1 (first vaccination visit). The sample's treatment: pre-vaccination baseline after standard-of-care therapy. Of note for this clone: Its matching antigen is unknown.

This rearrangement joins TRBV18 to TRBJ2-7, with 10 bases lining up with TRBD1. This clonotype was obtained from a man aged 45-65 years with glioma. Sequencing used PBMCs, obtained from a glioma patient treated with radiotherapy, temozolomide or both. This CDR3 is CASSPRDRGYEQYF. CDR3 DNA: TGTGCCAGCTCACCCCGGGACAGGGGATACGAGCAGTACTTC.